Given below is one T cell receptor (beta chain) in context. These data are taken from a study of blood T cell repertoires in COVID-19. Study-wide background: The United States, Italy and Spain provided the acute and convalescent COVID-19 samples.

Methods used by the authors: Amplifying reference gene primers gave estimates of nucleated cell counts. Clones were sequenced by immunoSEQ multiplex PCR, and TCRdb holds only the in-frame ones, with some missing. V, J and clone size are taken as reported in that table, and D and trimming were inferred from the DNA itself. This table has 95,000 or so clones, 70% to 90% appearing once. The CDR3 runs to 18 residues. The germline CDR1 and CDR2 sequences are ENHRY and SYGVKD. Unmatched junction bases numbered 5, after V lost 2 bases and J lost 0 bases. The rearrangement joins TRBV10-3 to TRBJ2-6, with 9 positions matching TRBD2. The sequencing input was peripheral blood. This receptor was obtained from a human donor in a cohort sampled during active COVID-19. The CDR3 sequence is CAISEASGGYSGANVLTF. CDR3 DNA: TGTGCCATCAGTGAGGCGAGCGGGGGGTACTCTGGGGCCAACGTCCTGACTTTC.